These 28 T cell receptor beta chains share one sample of origin, sequenced in a study of blood T cell repertoires in COVID-19 (dated by TCRdb to 2018 to 2020). Libraries were built with the immunoSEQ multiplex PCR assay. TCRdb holds this immuneACCESS table with in-frame rearrangements only. Some clones are missing; in checked studies, unresolved V genes explain under half, and the rest has no known cause. This sample holds roughly 200,000 clones; about three quarters were observed only once. The ten top clones hold roughly 9.4% of the sample. The sequencing input was peripheral blood. These receptors all come from a woman in her forties or fifties with active or convalescent COVID-19.

This clone was recorded a few times. The rearrangement links TRBV4-3 to TRBJ2-1; D ambiguous. V gave up 0 bases and J gave up 0 bases, with 12 bases separating them. The germline CDR1 and CDR2 sequences are LGHNA and YSLEER. The CDR3 totals 17 residues. The CDR3 is CASSQDRSQSSYNEQFF. For the CDR3, the DNA is TGCGCCAGCAGCCAAGACAGGTCCCAGAGCTCCTACAATGAGCAGTTCTTC.

CDR3 bases: TGTGCCAGTAGTATATCCAGCGGGAGGGCCCGGCAGTACTTC. Amino acid sequence: CASSISSGRARQYF. The rearrangement joins TRBV19 to TRBJ2-7, with TRBD2 matching over 10 bases. Germline V CDR1 and CDR2: LNHDA, SQIVND (reference sequence). V shed 2 bases and J 9 bases; nucleotides not matched to a gene: 7. The CDR3 totals 14 residues.

The V call is TRBV30, the J call TRBJ1-3; TRBD1 agrees at 7 bases. Trimming cost V 2 bases and J 2 bases; bases outside gene matches: 3. Per germline, CDR1 GTSNPN and CDR2 SVGIG (reference sequence). The CDR3 length is 14 residues. The DNA for the CDR3 is TGTGCCTGGAGTAAGACAGGGCCTGGAAACACCATATATTTT. As protein: CAWSKTGPGNTIYF.

The chain recombines TRBV6-5 with TRBJ2-7; maybe TRBD1 (6 bases). This CDR3 has 13 residues. CDR1 and CDR2 (germline): MNHEY, SVGAGI. Deletions cut 8 bases from V and 3 bases from J, with 14 bases between. This chain's CDR3 is CASRMGAHYEQYF. Here the CDR3 DNA reads TGTGCCAGCCGGATGGGGGCGCACTACGAGCAGTACTTC.

V usage is TRBV7-9 and J usage is TRBJ2-2, with TRBD2 as a possible D gene (6 bases). The CDR3 is 15 amino acids. The V and J ends lost 4 bases and 6 bases respectively, with 15 bases between them. The germline gives CDR1 SEHNR, CDR2 FQNEAQ (reference sequence). For the CDR3, the DNA is TGTGCCAGCAGCTCGGGACTCCCCGGGGCCGGGGAGCTGTTTTTT. Amino acid sequence: CASSSGLPGAGELFF.

The DNA for the CDR3 is TGTGCCAGTAGGGACAGGGAGGCTCTCGGAGAGACCCAGTACTTC. This sequence encodes CASRDREALGETQYF. The gene calls are TRBV19 and TRBJ2-5; TRBD1 matches 8 bases. Germline lookup yields CDR1 LNHDA and CDR2 SQIVND (reference sequence). The CDR3 has 15 residues. Trimming cost V 6 bases and J 4 bases; bases outside gene matches: 10.

This sequence joins TRBV5-1 and TRBJ2-1; TRBD2 is a possible D gene (5 bases). This CDR3 is built from 14 residues. Per germline, CDR1 SGHRS and CDR2 YFSETQ. V shed 0 bases and J shed 7 bases, with 11 bases lying between them. The CDR3 reads CASSLVASGNEQFF. Here the CDR3 DNA reads TGCGCCAGCAGCTTGGTGGCAAGCGGTAATGAGCAGTTCTTC.

V usage is TRBV28 and J usage is TRBJ1-2, with D possibly matching TRBD1 (6 bases). The CDR3 consists of 13 residues. Germline V CDR1 and CDR2: MDHEN, SYDVKM. The ends were cut back, 7 bases at V and 8 bases at J, with 17 bases in the middle. The CDR3 protein is CASTRDTYKGYTF. The CDR3 DNA reads TGTGCCAGCACTAGGGACACATATAAGGGCTACACCTTC.

This sequence joins TRBV5-8 and TRBJ2-5; 9 bases align to TRBD1. Unmatched junction bases numbered 10, after V lost 4 bases and J lost 0 bases. Per germline, CDR1 SGHTS and CDR2 YDEGEE. This CDR3 comprises 17 residues. The CDR3 DNA sequence: TGTGCCAGCAGCCAGGGACAGGGTGGGCTGTACCAAGAGACCCAGTACTTC. This gives the protein CASSQGQGGLYQETQYF.

This clone was seen a handful of times. The CDR3 loop reads CASSERGQGSYTF. CDR3 bases: TGTGCCAGCAGTGAAAGGGGACAGGGCAGCTACACCTTC. The chain joins TRBV2 to TRBJ1-2; 9 positions agree with TRBD1. The CDR3 is made up of 13 amino acids. Germline V lookup: CDR1 SNHLY, CDR2 FYNNEI. Trimming took 2 bases from V and 9 from J; bases not matched to a gene: 4. The full variable domain, with the rest looked up from reference TRBV2 and TRBJ1-2, is EPEVTQTPSHQVTQMGQEVILRCVPISNHLYFYWYRQILGQKVEFLVSFYNNEISEKSEIFDDQFSVERPDGSNFTLKIRSTKLEDSAMYFCASSERGQGSYTFGSGTRLTVV.

This chain uses TRBV5-1 with TRBJ2-2; 9 bases are shared with TRBD1. The germline CDR1 and CDR2 sequences are SGHRS and YFSETQ. The trim removed 2 bases at V and 6 bases at J, leaving 2 bases unmatched. This CDR3 is 14 amino acids long. CDR3 DNA: TGCGCCAGCAGCTTCAACAGGGGGCCCGGGGAGCTGTTTTTT. It specifies CASSFNRGPGELFF.

This chain links TRBV4-2 with TRBJ1-6, with 7 bases aligning to TRBD1. The CDR3 loop spans 15 amino acids. CDR1 is LGHNA, CDR2 YNFKEQ, per germline. The ends lost 0 bases at V and 7 bases at J; junction bases unmatched: 3. In DNA, the CDR3 is TGTGCCAGCAGCCAAGAAACAGGGGTGAATTCACCCCTCCACTTT. Protein sequence: CASSQETGVNSPLHF.

This chain joins TRBV2 and TRBJ2-7; 12 bases are a match to TRBD2. The CDR3 is 14 residues long. Trimming removed 7 bases from V and 3 bases from J; junction bases left unmatched: 4. The germline V gene encodes CDR1 SNHLY and CDR2 FYNNEI. CDR3 loop: CASIPTSGSYEQYF. CDR3 DNA: TGTGCCAGCATCCCGACTAGCGGGAGCTACGAGCAGTACTTC.

The rearrangement uses TRBV7-3 and TRBJ1-3, with 7 nucleotides matching TRBD1. V lost 0 bases, J lost 8 bases, and 4 bases stayed unmatched. CDR3 length equals 14 residues. Per the germline V gene, CDR1 is SGHTA and CDR2 is FQGTGA. In DNA form, the CDR3 reads TGTGCCAGCAGCTTAACGGGGCAGGGGGACACCATATATTTT. Translated: CASSLTGQGDTIYF.

The chain employs TRBV12-5 and TRBJ1-1, with D unclear. V was cut by 6 bases and J by 1 base, with 9 bases left in between. The CDR3 runs 13 residues. Germline V gives CDR1 LGHNT, CDR2 FRNRAP. The CDR3 is CASGGYQNTEAFF. Here the CDR3 DNA reads TGTGCTAGTGGCGGTTACCAGAACACTGAAGCTTTCTTT.

The chain has TRBV5-1 and TRBJ1-3; D call uncertain. Germline V lookup: CDR1 SGHRS, CDR2 YFSETQ. V was trimmed by 0 bases and J by 5 bases, leaving 6 bases between them. The length of the CDR3 is 13 residues. The CDR3 sequence: CASSLDSRNTIYF. The CDR3, as DNA: TGCGCCAGCAGCTTGGACAGCCGAAACACCATATATTTT.

The chain employs TRBV10-3 and TRBJ2-5, with D perhaps TRBD1 (5 bases). CDR3 length: 14 amino acids. The V end was cut by 2 bases, the J end by 0 bases, with 7 bases between. Germline CDR1 is ENHRY and CDR2 is SYGVKD. The CDR3 loop reads CAISEVRDQETQYF. The CDR3, as DNA: TGTGCCATCAGTGAGGTCAGGGACCAAGAGACCCAGTACTTC.

V is TRBV9 and J is TRBJ1-1; no definite D call. The V and J ends lost 0 bases and 3 bases respectively, with 6 bases between them. In germline, CDR1 is SGDLS, CDR2 YYNGEE. The CDR3 extends over 13 amino acids. The CDR3 coding sequence is TGTGCCAGCAGCGTAGGGGCAGACACTGAAGCTTTCTTT. Protein sequence: CASSVGADTEAFF.

The CDR3 nucleotides read TGTGCCAGCAGCCGAAGGACTAGCGGGAGATCGGGCAATGAGCAGTTCTTC. This codes for CASSRRTSGRSGNEQFF. The rearrangement links TRBV2 to TRBJ2-1; 13 nucleotides align to TRBD2. This CDR3 comprises 17 residues. Germline loops: CDR1 SNHLY, CDR2 FYNNEI. V was clipped by 6 bases and J by 6 bases; unmatched bases: 11.

The chain employs TRBV7-3 and TRBJ2-1; 10 bases match TRBD2. This CDR3 comprises 17 residues. Germline lookup yields CDR1 SGHTA and CDR2 FQGTGA. V gave up 2 bases and J gave up 3 bases; unmatched junction bases: 7. The CDR3 protein is CASSLGLLAGRYNEQFF. Here the CDR3 DNA reads TGTGCCAGCAGCTTAGGGCTACTAGCGGGGCGCTACAATGAGCAGTTCTTC. The entire variable domain, with the rest obtained from reference TRBV7-3 and TRBJ2-1, is as follows: GAGVSQTPSNKVTEKGKYVELRCDPISGHTALYWYRQSLGQGPEFLIYFQGTGAADDSGLPNDRFFAVRPEGSVSTLKIQRTERGDSAVYLCASSLGLLAGRYNEQFFGPGTRLTVL.

The gene calls are TRBV2 and TRBJ1-6; D unresolved. V was pared by 8 bases and J by 0 bases, with 11 bases between. Per the germline V gene, CDR1 is SNHLY and CDR2 is FYNNEI. This CDR3 comprises 15 residues. The CDR3, as DNA: TGTGCCAGCCGGGTGGTGAGCTCCTATAATTCACCCCTCCACTTT. This translates into CASRVVSSYNSPLHF.

This chain joins TRBV25-1 and TRBJ2-7; the D is unclear. V was cut by 2 bases and J by 4 bases, with 3 bases left in between. Germline CDR1 is MGHDK and CDR2 is SYGVNS. The CDR3 is 11 residues long. The CDR3 nucleotides read TGTGCCAGCAGTGAACAATACGAGCAGTACTTC. The encoded protein is CASSEQYEQYF.

The V call is TRBV6-5, the J call TRBJ2-2; D is possibly TRBD1 (6 bases). V gave up 6 bases and J gave up 6 bases, with 14 bases separating them. Germline V CDR1 and CDR2: MNHEY, SVGAGI. This CDR3 region has 14 residues. CDR3: CASRSHRDSGELFF. The CDR3 bases are TGTGCCAGCAGAAGCCACAGGGATTCCGGGGAGCTGTTTTTT.

CDR3 sequence reads: CASSQDPQGFGSGNTIYF. In DNA, the CDR3 is TGTGCCAGCAGCCAAGATCCCCAGGGATTTGGAAGTGGAAACACCATATATTTT. The chain is built from TRBV3-1 (or the pseudogene TRBV3-2) and TRBJ1-3; the D gene is possibly TRBD1 (5 bases). V was shortened by 0 bases and J by 3 bases, with 18 bases between the two germline ends. CDR1 is LGHDT and CDR2 is YNNKEL in the germline V gene (reference sequence). CDR3 length: 18 residues.

The V call is TRBV5-3, the J call TRBJ1-1; the match to TRBD1 covers 8 bases. TRBV5-3 is an ORF; its function is uncertain. The junction had 10 bases not matched to a gene; V was cut back by 3 bases and J by 3 bases. The CDR3 spans 16 residues. CDR3 nucleotides: TGTGCCAGAAGCTCGGGACAGGAAAAGGGGGACACTGAAGCTTTCTTT. Its translation is CARSSGQEKGDTEAFF.

The rearrangement joins TRBV6-2 or TRBV6-3 to TRBJ1-1; no definite D call. The length of the CDR3 is 13 residues. The V and J ends lost 4 bases and 1 base respectively, with 7 bases between them. Per germline, CDR1 MNHEY and CDR2 SVGEGT. In DNA form, the CDR3 reads TGTGCCAGCAGTTCCCACAGGAACACTGAAGCTTTCTTT. Its translation is CASSSHRNTEAFF.

The chain couples TRBV3-1 (or the pseudogene TRBV3-2) to TRBJ2-1, with TRBD2 identical over 12 bases. Germline V gene data show CDR1 as LGHDT and CDR2 as YNNKEL (reference sequence). CDR3 size: 18 residues. With 4 bases clipped from V and 0 bases from J, the junction kept 7 bases outside the gene matches. The CDR3 bases are TGTGCCAGCAGCCCCCTTCCGACTAGCGGGAGCTCCTACAATGAGCAGTTCTTC. It encodes CASSPLPTSGSSYNEQFF.

V gene TRBV24-1 combines with J gene TRBJ2-3; a weak D match, TRBD2 (5 bases). CDR3 length: 16 residues. The germline V gene has CDR1 KGHDR and CDR2 SFDVKD. V lost 3 bases, J lost 2 bases, and 14 bases lay in between. CDR3: CATSDVPDSLTDTQYF. CDR3 bases: TGTGCCACCAGTGATGTCCCGGACTCCCTCACAGATACGCAGTATTTT.